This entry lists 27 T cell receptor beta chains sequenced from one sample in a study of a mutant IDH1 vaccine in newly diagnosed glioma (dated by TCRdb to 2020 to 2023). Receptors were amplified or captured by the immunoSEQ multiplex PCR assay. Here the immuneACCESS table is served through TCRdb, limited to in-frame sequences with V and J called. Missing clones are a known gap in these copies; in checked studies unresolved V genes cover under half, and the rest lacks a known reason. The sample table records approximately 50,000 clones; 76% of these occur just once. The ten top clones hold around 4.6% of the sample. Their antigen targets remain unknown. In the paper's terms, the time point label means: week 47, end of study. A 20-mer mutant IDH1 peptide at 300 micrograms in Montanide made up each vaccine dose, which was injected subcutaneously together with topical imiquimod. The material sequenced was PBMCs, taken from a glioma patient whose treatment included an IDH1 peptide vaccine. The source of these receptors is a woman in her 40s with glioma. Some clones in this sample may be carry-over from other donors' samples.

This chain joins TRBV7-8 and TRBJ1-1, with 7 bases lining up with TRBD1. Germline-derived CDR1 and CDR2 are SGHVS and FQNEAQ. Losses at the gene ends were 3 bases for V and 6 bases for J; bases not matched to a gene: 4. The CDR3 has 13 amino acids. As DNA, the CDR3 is TGTGCCAGCAGCTTTGGAGGGGGCTCTGAAGCTTTCTTT. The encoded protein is CASSFGGGSEAFF.

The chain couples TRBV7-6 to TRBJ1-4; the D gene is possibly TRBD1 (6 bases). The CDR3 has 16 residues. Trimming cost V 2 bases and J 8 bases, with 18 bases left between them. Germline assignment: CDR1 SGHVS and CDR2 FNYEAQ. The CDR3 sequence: CASSLWGGDIEEKLFF. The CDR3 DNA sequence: TGTGCCAGCAGCTTATGGGGGGGGGACATCGAAGAAAAACTGTTTTTT.

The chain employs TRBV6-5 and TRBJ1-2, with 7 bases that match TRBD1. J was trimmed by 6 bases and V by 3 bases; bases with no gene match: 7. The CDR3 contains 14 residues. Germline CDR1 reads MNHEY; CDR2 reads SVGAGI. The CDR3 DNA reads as TGTGCCAGCAGTTATTTGAAAGGGGGCGATGGCTACACCTTC. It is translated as CASSYLKGGDGYTF.

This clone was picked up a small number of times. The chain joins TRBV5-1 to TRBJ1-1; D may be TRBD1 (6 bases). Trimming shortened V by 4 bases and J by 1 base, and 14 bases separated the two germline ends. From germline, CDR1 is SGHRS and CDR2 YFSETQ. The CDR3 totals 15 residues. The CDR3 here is CASSDGGHPNTEAFF. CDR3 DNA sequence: TGCGCCAGCAGCGACGGGGGACACCCGAACACTGAAGCTTTCTTT.

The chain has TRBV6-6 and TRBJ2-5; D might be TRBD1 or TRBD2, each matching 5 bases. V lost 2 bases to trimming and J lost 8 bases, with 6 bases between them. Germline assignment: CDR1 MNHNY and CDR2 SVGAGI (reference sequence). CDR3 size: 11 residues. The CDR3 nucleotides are TGTGCCAGCAGTTACGGGGGTACCCAGTACTTC. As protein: CASSYGGTQYF.

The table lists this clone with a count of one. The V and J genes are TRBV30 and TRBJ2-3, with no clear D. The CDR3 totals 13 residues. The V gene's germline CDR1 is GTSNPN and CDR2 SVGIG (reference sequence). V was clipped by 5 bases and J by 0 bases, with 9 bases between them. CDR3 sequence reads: CAWQAPSTDTQYF. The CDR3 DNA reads TGTGCCTGGCAGGCCCCTAGCACAGATACGCAGTATTTT.

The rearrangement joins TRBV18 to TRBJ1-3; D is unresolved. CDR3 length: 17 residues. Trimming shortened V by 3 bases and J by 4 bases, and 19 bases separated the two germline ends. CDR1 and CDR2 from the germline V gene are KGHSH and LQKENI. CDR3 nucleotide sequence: TGTGCCAGCTCACCGGAGTCTGGCAGTGGATGGGGAAACACCATATATTTT. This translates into CASSPESGSGWGNTIYF.

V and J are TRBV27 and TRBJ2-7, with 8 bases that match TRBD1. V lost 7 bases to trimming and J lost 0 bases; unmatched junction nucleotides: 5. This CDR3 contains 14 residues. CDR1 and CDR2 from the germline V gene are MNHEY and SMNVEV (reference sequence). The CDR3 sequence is CASIRQGSSYEQYF. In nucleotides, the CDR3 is TGTGCCAGCATAAGACAGGGGAGCTCCTACGAGCAGTACTTC.

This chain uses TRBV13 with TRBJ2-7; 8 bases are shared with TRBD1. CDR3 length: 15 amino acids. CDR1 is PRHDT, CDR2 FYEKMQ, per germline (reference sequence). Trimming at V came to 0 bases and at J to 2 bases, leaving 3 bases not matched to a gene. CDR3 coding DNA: TGTGCCAGCAGCTTAGGCTGGACAGGGCCCTACGAGCAGTACTTC. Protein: CASSLGWTGPYEQYF.

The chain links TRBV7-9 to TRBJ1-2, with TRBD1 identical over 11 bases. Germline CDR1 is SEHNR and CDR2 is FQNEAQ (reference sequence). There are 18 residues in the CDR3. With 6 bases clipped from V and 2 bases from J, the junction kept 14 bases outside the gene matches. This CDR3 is CASREGADRGLPNYGYTF. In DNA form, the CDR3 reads TGTGCCAGCAGAGAAGGGGCGGACAGGGGGCTCCCCAACTATGGCTACACCTTC.

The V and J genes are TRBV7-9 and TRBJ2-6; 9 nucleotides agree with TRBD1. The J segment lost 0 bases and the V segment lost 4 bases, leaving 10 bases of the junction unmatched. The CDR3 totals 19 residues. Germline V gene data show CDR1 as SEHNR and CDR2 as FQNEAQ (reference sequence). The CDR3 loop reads CASSYRTGETLSGANVLTF. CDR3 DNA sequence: TGTGCCAGCAGCTATCGGACAGGGGAGACCCTCTCTGGGGCCAACGTCCTGACTTTC.

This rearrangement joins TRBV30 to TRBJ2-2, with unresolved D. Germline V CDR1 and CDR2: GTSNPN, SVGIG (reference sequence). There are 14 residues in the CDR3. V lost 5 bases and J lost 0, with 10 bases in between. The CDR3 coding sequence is TGTGCCTGGGGGCGCCGGACGAACACCGGGGAGCTGTTTTTT. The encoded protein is CAWGRRTNTGELFF.

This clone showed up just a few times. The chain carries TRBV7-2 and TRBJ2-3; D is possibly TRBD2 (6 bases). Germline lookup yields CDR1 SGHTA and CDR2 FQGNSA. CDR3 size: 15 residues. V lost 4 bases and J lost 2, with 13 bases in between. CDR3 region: CASSWTMSFTDTQYF. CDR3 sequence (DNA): TGTGCCAGCAGCTGGACTATGTCTTTCACAGATACGCAGTATTTT.

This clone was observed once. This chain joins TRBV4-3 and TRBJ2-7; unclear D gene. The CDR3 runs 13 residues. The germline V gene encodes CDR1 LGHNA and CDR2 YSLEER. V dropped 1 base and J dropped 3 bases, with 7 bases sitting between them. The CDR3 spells CASSQGQDYEQYF. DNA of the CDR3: TGCGCCAGCAGCCAAGGCCAGGACTACGAGCAGTACTTC.

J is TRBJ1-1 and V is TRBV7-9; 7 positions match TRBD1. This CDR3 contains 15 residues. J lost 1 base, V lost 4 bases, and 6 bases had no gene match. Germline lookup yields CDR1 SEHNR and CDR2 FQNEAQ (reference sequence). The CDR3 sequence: CASSYDRAWNTEAFF. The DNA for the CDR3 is TGTGCCAGCAGCTACGACAGGGCCTGGAACACTGAAGCTTTCTTT.

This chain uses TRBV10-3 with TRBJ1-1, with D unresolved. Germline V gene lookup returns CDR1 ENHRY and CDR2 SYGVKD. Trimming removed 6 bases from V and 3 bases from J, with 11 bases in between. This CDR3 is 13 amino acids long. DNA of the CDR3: TGTGCCATCAGCCCGACCGGGGACACTGAAGCTTTCTTT. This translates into CAISPTGDTEAFF.

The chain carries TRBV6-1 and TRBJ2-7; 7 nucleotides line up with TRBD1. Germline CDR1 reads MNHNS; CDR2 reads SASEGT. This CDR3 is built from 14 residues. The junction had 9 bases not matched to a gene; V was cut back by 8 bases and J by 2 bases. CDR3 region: CASWPGQRPYEQYF. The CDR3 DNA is TGTGCCAGCTGGCCGGGACAGAGGCCCTACGAGCAGTACTTC.

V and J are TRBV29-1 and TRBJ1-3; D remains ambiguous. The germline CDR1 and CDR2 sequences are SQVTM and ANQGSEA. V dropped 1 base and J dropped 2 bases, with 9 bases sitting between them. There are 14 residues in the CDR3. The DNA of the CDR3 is TGCAGCGTTGAAGTGACCCCTCCTGGAAACACCATATATTTT. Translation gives CSVEVTPPGNTIYF. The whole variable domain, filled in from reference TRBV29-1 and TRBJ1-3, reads SAVISQKPSRDICQRGTSLTIQCQVDSQVTMMFWYRQQPGQSLTLIATANQGSEATYESGFVIDKFPISRPNLTFSTLTVSNMSPEDSSIYLCSVEVTPPGNTIYFGEGSWLTVV.

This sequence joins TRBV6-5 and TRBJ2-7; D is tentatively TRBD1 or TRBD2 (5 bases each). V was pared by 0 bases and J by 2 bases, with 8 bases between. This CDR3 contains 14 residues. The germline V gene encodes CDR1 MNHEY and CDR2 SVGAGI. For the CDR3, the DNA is TGTGCCAGCAGTTACTCTGGGGACCCCTACGAGCAGTACTTC. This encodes CASSYSGDPYEQYF.

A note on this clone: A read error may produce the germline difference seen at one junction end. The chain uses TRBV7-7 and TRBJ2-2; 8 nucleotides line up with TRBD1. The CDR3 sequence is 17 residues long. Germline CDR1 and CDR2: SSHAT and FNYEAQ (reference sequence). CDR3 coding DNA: TGTGCTAGCAGCCCAATACCAGGACAGGGTAACACCGGGGAGCTGTTTTTT. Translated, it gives CASSPIPGQGNTGELFF. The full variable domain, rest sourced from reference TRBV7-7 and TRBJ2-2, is GAGVSQSPRYKVTKRGQDVTLRCDPISSHATLYWYQQALGQGPEFLTYFNYEAQPDKSGLPSDRFSAERPEGSISTLTIQRTEQRDSAMYRCASSPIPGQGNTGELFFGEGSRLTVL.

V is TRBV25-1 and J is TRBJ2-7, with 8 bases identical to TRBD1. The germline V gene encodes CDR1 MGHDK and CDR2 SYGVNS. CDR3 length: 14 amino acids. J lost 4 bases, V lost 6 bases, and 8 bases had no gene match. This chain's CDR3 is CASSLGTGEYEQYF. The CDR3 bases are TGTGCCAGCAGCCTCGGGACAGGAGAATACGAGCAGTACTTC.

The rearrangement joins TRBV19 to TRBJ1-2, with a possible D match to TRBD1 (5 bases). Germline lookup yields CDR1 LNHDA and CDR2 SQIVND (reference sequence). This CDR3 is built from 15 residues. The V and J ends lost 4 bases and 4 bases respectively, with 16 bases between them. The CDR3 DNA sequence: TGTGCCAGTAGTACGCGGGACGGAGGTCGCTATGGCTACACCTTC. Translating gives CASSTRDGGRYGYTF.

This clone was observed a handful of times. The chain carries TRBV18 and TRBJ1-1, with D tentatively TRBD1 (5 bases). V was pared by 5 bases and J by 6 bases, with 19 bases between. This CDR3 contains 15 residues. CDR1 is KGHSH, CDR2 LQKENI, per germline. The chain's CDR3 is CASSTSTGGLAEAFF. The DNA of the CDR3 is TGTGCCAGCTCAACCAGTACGGGGGGGTTGGCTGAAGCTTTCTTT.

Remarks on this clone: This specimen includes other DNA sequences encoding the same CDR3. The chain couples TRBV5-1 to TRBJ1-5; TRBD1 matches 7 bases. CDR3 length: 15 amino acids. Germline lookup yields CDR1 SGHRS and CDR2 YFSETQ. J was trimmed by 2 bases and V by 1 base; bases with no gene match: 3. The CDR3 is CASSLTGVGNQPQHF. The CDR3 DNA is TGCGCCAGCAGCTTGACAGGGGTGGGCAATCAGCCCCAGCATTTT.

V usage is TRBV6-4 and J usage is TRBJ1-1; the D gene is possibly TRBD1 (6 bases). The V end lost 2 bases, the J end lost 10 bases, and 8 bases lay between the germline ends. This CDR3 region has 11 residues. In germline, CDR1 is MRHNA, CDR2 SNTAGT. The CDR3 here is CASSDGGAAFF. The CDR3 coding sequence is TGTGCCAGCAGTGACGGGGGGGCAGCTTTCTTT.

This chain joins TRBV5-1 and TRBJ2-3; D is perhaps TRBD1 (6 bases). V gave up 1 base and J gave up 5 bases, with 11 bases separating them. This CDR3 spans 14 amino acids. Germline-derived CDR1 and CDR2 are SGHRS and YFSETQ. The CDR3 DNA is TGCGCCAGCAGCTTGACAGGGCTTGGAGATACGCAGTATTTT. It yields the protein CASSLTGLGDTQYF.

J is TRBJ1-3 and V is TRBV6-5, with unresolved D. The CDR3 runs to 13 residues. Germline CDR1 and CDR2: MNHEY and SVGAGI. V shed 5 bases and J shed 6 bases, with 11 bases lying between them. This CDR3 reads CASSPTLQNTIYF. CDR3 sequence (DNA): TGTGCCAGCAGTCCCACATTACAAAACACCATATATTTT.